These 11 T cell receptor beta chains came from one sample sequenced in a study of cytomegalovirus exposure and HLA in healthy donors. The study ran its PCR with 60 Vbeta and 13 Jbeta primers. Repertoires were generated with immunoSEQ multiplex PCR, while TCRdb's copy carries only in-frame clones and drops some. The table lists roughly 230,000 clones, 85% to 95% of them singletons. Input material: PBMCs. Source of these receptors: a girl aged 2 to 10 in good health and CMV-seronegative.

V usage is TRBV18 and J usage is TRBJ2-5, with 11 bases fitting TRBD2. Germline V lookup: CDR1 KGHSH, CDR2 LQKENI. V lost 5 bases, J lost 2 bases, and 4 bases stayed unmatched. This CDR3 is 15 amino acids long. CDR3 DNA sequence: TGTGCCAGCTCAAAGACTAGCGGGACTCAAGAGACCCAGTACTTC. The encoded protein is CASSKTSGTQETQYF.

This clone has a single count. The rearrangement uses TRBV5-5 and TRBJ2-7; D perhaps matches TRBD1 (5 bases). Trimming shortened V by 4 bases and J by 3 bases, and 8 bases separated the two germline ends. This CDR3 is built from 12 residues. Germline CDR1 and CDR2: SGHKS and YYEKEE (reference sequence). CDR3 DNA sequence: TGTGCCAGCAGCCTGGACATCTACGAGCAGTACTTC. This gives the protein CASSLDIYEQYF. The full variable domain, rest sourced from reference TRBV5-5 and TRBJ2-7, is DAGVTQSPTHLIKTRGQQVTLRCSPISGHKSVSWYQQVLGQGPQFIFQYYEKEERGRGNFPDRFSARQFPNYSSELNVNALLLGDSALYLCASSLDIYEQYFGPGTRLTVT.

In DNA, the CDR3 is TGCGCCGGTAGCGGACCTTACACAGATACGCAGTATTTT. Amino acids: CAGSGPYTDTQYF. The rearrangement joins TRBV10-1 to TRBJ2-3, with a possible D match to TRBD2 (6 bases). V dropped 11 bases and J dropped 2 bases, with 14 bases sitting between them. The CDR3 runs to 13 residues. Germline CDR1 is WNHNN and CDR2 is SYGVQD (reference sequence).

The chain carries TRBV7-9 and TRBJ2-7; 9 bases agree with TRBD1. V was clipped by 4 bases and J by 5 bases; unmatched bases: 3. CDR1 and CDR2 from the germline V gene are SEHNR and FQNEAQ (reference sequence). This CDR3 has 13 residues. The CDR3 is CASSSRTGDEQYF. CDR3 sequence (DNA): TGTGCCAGCAGCTCAAGGACAGGGGACGAGCAGTACTTC.

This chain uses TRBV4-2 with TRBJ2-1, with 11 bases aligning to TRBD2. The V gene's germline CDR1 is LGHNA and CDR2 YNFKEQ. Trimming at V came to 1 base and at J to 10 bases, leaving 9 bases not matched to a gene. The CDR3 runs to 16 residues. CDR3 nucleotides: TGTGCCAGCAGCCAAGGCCTAGCGGGGGGTGGCGGAGAGCAGTTCTTC. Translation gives CASSQGLAGGGGEQFF.

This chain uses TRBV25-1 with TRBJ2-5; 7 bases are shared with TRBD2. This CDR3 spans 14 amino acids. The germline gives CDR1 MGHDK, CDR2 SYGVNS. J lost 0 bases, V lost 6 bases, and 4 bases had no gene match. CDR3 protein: CASSPGLNQETQYF. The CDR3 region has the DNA TGTGCCAGCAGCCCGGGACTAAACCAAGAGACCCAGTACTTC.

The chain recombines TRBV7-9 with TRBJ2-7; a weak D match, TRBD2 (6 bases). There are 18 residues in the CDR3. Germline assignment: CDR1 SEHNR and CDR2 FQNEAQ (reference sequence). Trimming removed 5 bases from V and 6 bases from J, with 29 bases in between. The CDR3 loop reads CASSGGTALGGQVTEQYF. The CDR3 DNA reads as TGTGCCAGCAGCGGGGGGACCGCTTTAGGAGGACAAGTAACCGAGCAGTACTTC.

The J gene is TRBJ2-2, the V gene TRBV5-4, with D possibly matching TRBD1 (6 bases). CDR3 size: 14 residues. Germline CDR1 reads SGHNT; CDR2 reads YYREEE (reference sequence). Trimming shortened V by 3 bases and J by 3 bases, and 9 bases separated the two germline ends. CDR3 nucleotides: TGTGCCAGCAGCTACGGACAGTACACCGGGGAGCTGTTTTTT. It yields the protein CASSYGQYTGELFF.

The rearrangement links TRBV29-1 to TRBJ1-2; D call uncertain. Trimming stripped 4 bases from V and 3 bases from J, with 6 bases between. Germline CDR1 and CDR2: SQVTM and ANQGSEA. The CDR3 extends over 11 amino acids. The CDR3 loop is CSVGGDYGYTF. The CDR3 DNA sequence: TGCAGCGTTGGAGGAGACTATGGCTACACCTTC.

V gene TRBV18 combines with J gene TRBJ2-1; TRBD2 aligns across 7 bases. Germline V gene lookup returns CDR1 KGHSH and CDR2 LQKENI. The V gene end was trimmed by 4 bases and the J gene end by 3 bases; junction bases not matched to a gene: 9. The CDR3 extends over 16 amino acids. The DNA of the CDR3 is TGTGCCAGCTCACAGAGCCCCCGGGACTACTACAATGAGCAGTTCTTC. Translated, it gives CASSQSPRDYYNEQFF.

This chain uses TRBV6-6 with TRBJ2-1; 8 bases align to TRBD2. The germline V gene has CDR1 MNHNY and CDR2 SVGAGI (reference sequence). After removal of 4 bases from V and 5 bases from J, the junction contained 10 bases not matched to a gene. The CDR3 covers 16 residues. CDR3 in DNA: TGTGCCAGCAGTTCCCACCTAGCAGCGGGGGACAATGAGCAGTTCTTC. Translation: CASSSHLAAGDNEQFF.